This entry features one TCR beta chain sequence. The antigen is undetermined. The entry originates in a study of cytomegalovirus exposure and HLA in healthy donors. For the study at large: A prior study identified 110 million or so unique TCR beta sequences from about 179 million T cells.

The germline V gene encodes CDR1 SGHVS and CDR2 FQNEAQ. This CDR3 contains 15 residues. V was cut by 4 bases and J by 1 base, with 13 bases left in between. The PCR was carried out with 60 Vbeta primers and 13 Jbeta primers. Sequencing used immunoSEQ multiplex PCR; TCRdb keeps in-frame clones, though not all of them. This sample carries 160,000 or so clones, approximately 78% of them seen once, and the ten largest clones take about 1.5%. The study's findings and limits: Earlier findings revealed that most TCR beta V segments proved productive either about 87% or about 30% of the time. Later, an analysis found that common viral pathogens appeared to be linked with several of the most significant clusters.

This chain joins TRBV7-8 and TRBJ1-1; D not resolved. The clonotype originates from a male donor in good health and CMV-seronegative. Specimen: PBMCs. CDR3 coding DNA: TGTGCCAGCAGCTACCGACGGGGAGCGAACACTGAAGCTTTCTTT. Encoded protein: CASSYRRGANTEAFF.